This passage covers 21 T cell receptor beta chains from one sample sequenced in a study of blood T cell repertoires in COVID-19. This table comes from immunoSEQ multiplex PCR, and its TCRdb copy is limited to in-frame clones, with some not included. The profile shows 100,000 to 150,000 clones, about 80% of them singletons. The source material was peripheral blood. These receptors originate from a human donor in a cohort sampled during active COVID-19.

The V call is TRBV29-1, the J call TRBJ1-5, with TRBD1 matching 8 bases. This CDR3 contains 13 residues. V shed 5 bases and J 6 bases; nucleotides not matched to a gene: 6. The germline V gene has CDR1 SQVTM and CDR2 ANQGSEA. This CDR3 is CSVQRDRSQPQHF. CDR3 DNA sequence: TGCAGCGTTCAACGGGACAGGTCTCAGCCCCAGCATTTT.

A single count supports this clone. The CDR3 DNA reads as TGTGCCAGCAGTCCCCGGACTAGTTACGAGCAGTACTTC. Translating it yields CASSPRTSYEQYF. The V call is TRBV27, the J call TRBJ2-7; TRBD2 matches at 7 bases. CDR3 length: 13 amino acids. V lost 5 bases, J lost 4 bases, and 5 bases stayed unmatched. Germline values: CDR1 MNHEY, CDR2 SMNVEV (reference sequence).

This clone was detected ten times or more. The genes are TRBV7-9 and TRBJ2-1; 9 bases line up with TRBD2. Looked up from germline, CDR1 is SEHNR and CDR2 is FQNEAQ (reference sequence). The CDR3 is 16 residues long. V gave up 2 bases and J gave up 7 bases; unmatched junction bases: 9. The CDR3 sequence is CASSLPGVAGVNEQFF. The CDR3 coding sequence is TGTGCCAGCAGCTTACCCGGGGTAGCGGGAGTAAATGAGCAGTTCTTC.

The V gene is TRBV19, the J gene TRBJ2-3; perhaps TRBD2 as D (6 bases). V shed 5 bases and J shed 4 bases, with 16 bases lying between them. The germline gives CDR1 LNHDA, CDR2 SQIVND (reference sequence). The CDR3 is 15 residues long. The CDR3 DNA sequence: TGTGCCAGTAGTCGCGGGGTGGTAGCGGCAGATACGCAGTATTTT. Amino acids: CASSRGVVAADTQYF.

This chain uses TRBV12-3 or TRBV12-4 with TRBJ1-5; TRBD1 agrees at 7 bases. Trimming cost V 5 bases and J 6 bases; bases outside gene matches: 4. The CDR3 spans 13 residues. The CDR3 DNA sequence: TGTGCCAGCAGTGGGGCAGGGGGTCAGCCCCAGCATTTT. Encoded protein: CASSGAGGQPQHF.

V is TRBV7-2 and J is TRBJ1-1; 7 nucleotides align to TRBD1. CDR3 length equals 14 residues. The V and J ends lost 5 bases and 0 bases, in that order; junction bases with no gene match: 3. The germline V gene has CDR1 SGHTA and CDR2 FQGNSA. The CDR3 region has the DNA TGTGCCAGCAGCCGGGACAGTATGAACACTGAAGCTTTCTTT. This encodes CASSRDSMNTEAFF.

This chain links TRBV9 with TRBJ1-1; D might be TRBD1 (6 bases). In germline, CDR1 is SGDLS, CDR2 YYNGEE. The length of the CDR3 is 16 residues. Trimming shortened V by 2 bases and J by 0 bases, and 14 bases separated the two germline ends. CDR3 sequence (DNA): TGTGCCAGCAGCGTTGGGGGCACCCCTATGAACACTGAAGCTTTCTTT. Amino acids: CASSVGGTPMNTEAFF. Looking up the rest from reference TRBV9 and TRBJ1-1 gives the full variable domain: DSGVTQTPKHLITATGQRVTLRCSPRSGDLSVYWYQQSLDQGLQFLIQYYNGEERAKGNILERFSAQQFPDLHSELNLSSLELGDSALYFCASSVGGTPMNTEAFFGQGTRLTVV.

The V call is TRBV2, the J call TRBJ1-2; maybe TRBD1 (5 bases). CDR3 size: 12 residues. Germline CDR1 is SNHLY and CDR2 is FYNNEI. V lost 7 bases, J lost 8 bases, and 14 bases lay in between. CDR3 nucleotides: TGTGCCAGCAAATCCGGGACTACGGGCTACACCTTC. It yields the protein CASKSGTTGYTF. The full variable domain, with the rest looked up from reference TRBV2 and TRBJ1-2, is EPEVTQTPSHQVTQMGQEVILRCVPISNHLYFYWYRQILGQKVEFLVSFYNNEISEKSEIFDDQFSVERPDGSNFTLKIRSTKLEDSAMYFCASKSGTTGYTFGSGTRLTVV.

The chain joins TRBV28 to TRBJ2-7, with a possible D match to TRBD1 (6 bases). The germline V gene encodes CDR1 MDHEN and CDR2 SYDVKM. The length of the CDR3 is 14 residues. V was clipped by 4 bases and J by 6 bases, with 16 bases between them. The CDR3 nucleotides are TGTGCCAGCAGTTCCCCACAGGGTCCGGGCGAGCAGTACTTC. It is translated as CASSSPQGPGEQYF.

The chain employs TRBV5-1 and TRBJ1-1, with 7 bases lining up with TRBD1. Germline V gene data show CDR1 as SGHRS and CDR2 as YFSETQ. Trimming at V came to 6 bases and at J to 3 bases, leaving 8 bases not matched to a gene. The CDR3 length is 14 residues. For the CDR3, the DNA is TGCGCCAGCAATGGCGGCGACAGGGACACTGAAGCTTTCTTT. Amino acids: CASNGGDRDTEAFF.

The chain couples TRBV6-1 to TRBJ2-3, with 13 nucleotides matching TRBD2. The ends lost 4 bases at V and 4 bases at J; junction bases unmatched: 5. Germline CDR1 reads MNHNS; CDR2 reads SASEGT. There are 16 residues in the CDR3. CDR3 protein: CASSAGLAGAADTQYF. CDR3 nucleotides: TGTGCCAGCAGTGCCGGACTAGCGGGAGCGGCAGATACGCAGTATTTT.

The rearrangement uses TRBV5-6 and TRBJ2-1, with 7 bases aligning to TRBD1. V lost 4 bases, J lost 3 bases, and 7 bases stayed unmatched. Germline V gene lookup returns CDR1 SGHDT and CDR2 YYEEEE. The CDR3 runs 15 residues. CDR3 amino acids: CASSTPGQFYNEQFF. The CDR3 nucleotides are TGTGCCAGCAGCACACCGGGACAGTTCTACAATGAGCAGTTCTTC. Full variable domain (missing parts from reference TRBV5-6 and TRBJ2-1): DAGVTQSPTHLIKTRGQQVTLRCSPKSGHDTVSWYQQALGQGPQFIFQYYEEEERQRGNFPDRFSGHQFPNYSSELNVNALLLGDSALYLCASSTPGQFYNEQFFGPGTRLTVL.

The chain carries TRBV7-9 and TRBJ1-2; weak D call: TRBD1 (5 bases). Trimming cost V 3 bases and J 8 bases, with 10 bases left between them. Germline V gene lookup returns CDR1 SEHNR and CDR2 FQNEAQ (reference sequence). The CDR3 sequence is 12 residues long. CDR3 DNA: TGTGCCAGCAGCTTTGAAGGGGCGGGCTACACCTTC. Residues: CASSFEGAGYTF.

This clone has only a few counts. The V call is TRBV3-1 (or the pseudogene TRBV3-2), the J call TRBJ2-1; 7 bases line up with TRBD2. This CDR3 contains 17 residues. Germline V gene sequence: CDR1 LGHDT, CDR2 YNNKEL (reference sequence). Unmatched junction bases numbered 14, after V lost 5 bases and J lost 4 bases. The CDR3 nucleotides are TGTGCCAGCAGCAAGCGGGGTATCCGGTCGGGGTACAATGAGCAGTTCTTC. It encodes CASSKRGIRSGYNEQFF.

This sequence joins TRBV3-1 (or the pseudogene TRBV3-2) and TRBJ2-5, with D unresolved. The CDR3 totals 12 residues. The V end lost 1 base, the J end lost 5 bases, and 5 bases lay between the germline ends. The germline V gene encodes CDR1 LGHDT and CDR2 YNNKEL (reference sequence). The CDR3 spells CASSQAGETQYF. The CDR3 region has the DNA TGTGCCAGCAGCCAAGCGGGTGAGACCCAGTACTTC.

V is TRBV15 and J is TRBJ1-2; possible D gene TRBD1, 6 bases. The CDR3 consists of 12 residues. The germline gives CDR1 LNHNV, CDR2 YYDKDF (reference sequence). Trimming took 7 bases from V and 8 from J, leaving 14 bases between them. In nucleotides, the CDR3 is TGTGCCACCAAGGGGGTAGCGGGAGGCTACACCTTC. This sequence encodes CATKGVAGGYTF.

This chain uses TRBV7-3 with TRBJ2-2, with a tentative D call TRBD2 (6 bases). The CDR3 consists of 16 residues. V gave up 2 bases and J gave up 1 base, with 11 bases separating them. CDR1 is SGHTA and CDR2 is FQGTGA in the germline V gene. The CDR3 nucleotides read TGTGCCAGCAGCTTAGGGCTAGCGAGGAACACCGGGGAGCTGTTTTTT. This translates into CASSLGLARNTGELFF.

The CDR3 protein is CASSVAEGGLSNEQFF. DNA of the CDR3: TGTGCCAGCAGCGTAGCCGAAGGGGGTCTGAGCAATGAGCAGTTCTTC. The J gene is TRBJ2-1, the V gene TRBV9; maybe TRBD1 (6 bases). The CDR3 loop spans 16 amino acids. Germline CDR1 reads SGDLS; CDR2 reads YYNGEE. The V end was cut by 0 bases, the J end by 6 bases, with 16 bases between.

This clone has just a few counts. The chain joins TRBV27 to TRBJ1-1, with D unclear. The V gene lost 3 bases and the J gene lost 1 base, with 12 bases spanning the gap. Germline CDR1 reads MNHEY; CDR2 reads SMNVEV (reference sequence). CDR3 length: 15 amino acids. CDR3 in DNA: TGTGCCAGCAGTTTGAGGGTTGGCGGGAACACTGAAGCTTTCTTT. The encoded protein is CASSLRVGGNTEAFF.

The J gene is TRBJ1-5, the V gene TRBV6-1; no reliable D call. CDR1 is MNHNS, CDR2 SASEGT, per germline. The CDR3 length is 13 residues. The V and J ends lost 2 bases and 7 bases respectively, with 9 bases between them. As DNA, the CDR3 is TGTGCCAGCAGTGAATCCGGCAGGCAGCCCCAGCATTTT. The encoded protein is CASSESGRQPQHF.

The chain links TRBV30 to TRBJ1-1, with D uncertain. The CDR3 has 13 amino acids. Germline assignment: CDR1 GTSNPN and CDR2 SVGIG (reference sequence). Trimming stripped 2 bases from V and 1 base from J, with 8 bases between. In DNA, the CDR3 is TGTGCCTGGAGTAATTCAGGGAACACTGAAGCTTTCTTT. Its protein product is CAWSNSGNTEAFF.